Listed here are 7 T cell receptor beta chains from one sample, sequenced in a study of T cell responses to AZD1222 COVID-19 vaccine. TCRdb's table, derived via immunoSEQ multiplex PCR, lists solely in-frame clones and lacks some. The table has some 100,000 clones, more than 70% seen once; the top ten hold roughly 4.4%. The sample here was peripheral blood, taken 28 days after the second AZD1222 dose. These TCRs come from an adult who received the AZD1222 COVID-19 vaccine.

This clone was found a few times. V gene TRBV6-5 combines with J gene TRBJ1-1; perhaps TRBD1 as D (6 bases). This CDR3 has 13 amino acids. V was shortened by 6 bases and J by 0 bases, with 8 bases between the two germline ends. CDR1 and CDR2 from the germline V gene are MNHEY and SVGAGI. CDR3 in amino acids: CASSRDMNTEAFF. As DNA, the CDR3 is TGTGCCAGCAGCAGGGACATGAACACTGAAGCTTTCTTT.

V gene TRBV6-2 or TRBV6-3 combines with J gene TRBJ1-2; TRBD1 matches 7 bases. The CDR3 sequence is 14 residues long. Germline assignment: CDR1 MNHEY and CDR2 SVGEGT. V lost 2 bases to trimming and J lost 7 bases; unmatched junction nucleotides: 7. CDR3: CASSYQADRAGYTF. DNA of the CDR3: TGTGCCAGCAGTTACCAAGCTGACAGGGCTGGCTACACCTTC.

The chain employs TRBV10-3 and TRBJ1-1; 7 positions match TRBD1. CDR1 and CDR2 (germline): ENHRY, SYGVKD. The CDR3 has 14 amino acids. The V segment lost 4 bases and the J segment 6 bases; nucleotides outside the gene matches: 8. The CDR3 sequence: CAISGGQSAAEAFF. The CDR3 nucleotides are TGTGCCATCAGTGGGGGACAGTCGGCCGCTGAAGCTTTCTTT.

The rearrangement uses TRBV30 and TRBJ2-7, with D possibly being TRBD1 or TRBD2 (6 bases each). Germline V CDR1 and CDR2: GTSNPN, SVGIG (reference sequence). The V end lost 2 bases, the J end lost 7 bases, and 9 bases lay between the germline ends. The CDR3 runs 11 residues. CDR3 nucleotides: TGTGCCTGGAGTCAAGGGGGGGAGCAGTACTTC. Translated, it gives CAWSQGGEQYF.

In DNA form, the CDR3 reads TGCAGCGTTGTTTGGGGTGAGGAAAAACTGTTTTTT. Its protein is CSVVWGEEKLFF. The chain has TRBV29-1 and TRBJ1-4, with D unresolved. Germline loops: CDR1 SQVTM, CDR2 ANQGSEA. The V end lost 4 bases, the J end lost 8 bases, and 11 bases lay between the germline ends. The CDR3 has 12 residues.

The chain joins TRBV18 to TRBJ2-1; TRBD1 matches at 10 bases. The CDR3 consists of 15 residues. Germline V gene lookup returns CDR1 KGHSH and CDR2 LQKENI. J lost 0 bases, V lost 7 bases, and 3 bases had no gene match. The CDR3 DNA follows: TGTGCCAGCTGGACAGGGGGGACCTCCTACAATGAGCAGTTCTTC. This gives the protein CASWTGGTSYNEQFF.

The rearrangement joins TRBV5-1 to TRBJ1-2; 9 nucleotides match TRBD1. The junction had 7 bases not matched to a gene; V was cut back by 4 bases and J by 3 bases. The CDR3 extends over 15 amino acids. Germline CDR1 reads SGHRS; CDR2 reads YFSETQ. The CDR3 DNA reads as TGCGCCAGCAGCCCGGACAGGGGAGGAGACTATGGCTACACCTTC. Translating it yields CASSPDRGGDYGYTF.